The rows below give T cell receptor beta chains drawn from one sample of a study of T cell responses to AZD1222 COVID-19 vaccine. Profiling relied on immunoSEQ multiplex PCR, and the TCRdb table lists in-frame clones only, not all of them. The sample consists of 120,000 or so clones, 80% to 90% of them appearing once. Here the sequenced sample was peripheral blood, taken on day 0 of AZD1222 vaccination. The source is an adult in good health. The CDR3 runs from the conserved cysteine through the conserved F or W. The D gene is left open where the match is weak. Clone sizes are given selectively: once, few, many, or a class where the clone is expanded.

v_call,clone_size,j_call,d_call,cdr3_nt,cdr3_aa
TRBV2,.,TRBJ1-1,.,TGTGCCAGCCGCCGAGGGATGACTGAAGCTTTCTTT,CASRRGMTEAFF
TRBV30,.,TRBJ2-1,.,TGTGCCTGGAGTGTAGGCCCCCACAATGAGCAGTTCTTC,CAWSVGPHNEQFF
TRBV4-3,.,TRBJ1-2,.,TGCGCCAGCAGCCAAGAACAAGGGCAGAACTATGGCTACACCTTC,CASSQEQGQNYGYTF
TRBV7-2,.,TRBJ1-1,.,TGTGCCAGCACCCCGCCCGCCCTGAACACTGAAGCTTTCTTT,CASTPPALNTEAFF
TRBV5-1,few,TRBJ1-1,.,TGCGCCAGCAGCTTGGCCTTGACGAACACTGAAGCTTTCTTT,CASSLALTNTEAFF
TRBV2,.,TRBJ2-1,TRBD2,TGTGCCAGCAGAGGGACTAGCGGGGGCCCCCAGTTCTTC,CASRGTSGGPQFF
TRBV24-1,.,TRBJ2-1,TRBD2,TGTGCCACCAGGGGGGGACTAGCCGGGGAGCAGTTCTTC,CATRGGLAGEQFF
TRBV18,.,TRBJ2-7,TRBD1,TGTGCCAGCTCACGGGACAGCTCCTACGAGCAGTACTTC,CASSRDSSYEQYF
TRBV25-1,.,TRBJ2-2,.,TGTGCCAGCAGTGACTACACCGGGGAGCTGTTTTTT,CASSDYTGELFF
TRBV6-5,.,TRBJ1-3,.,TGTGCCAGCAGTTACTCGAGCCCCCTGGGAGGAAACACCATATATTTT,CASSYSSPLGGNTIYF
TRBV15,.,TRBJ2-1,.,TGTGCCACCAGCAGAGACAGGGCGGAGAGCAATGAGCAGTTCTTC,CATSRDRAESNEQFF
TRBV19,.,TRBJ2-7,TRBD1,TGTGCCAGTAGTAAAGGACAGGCCAAGGACAGCGAGCAGTACTTC,CASSKGQAKDSEQYF